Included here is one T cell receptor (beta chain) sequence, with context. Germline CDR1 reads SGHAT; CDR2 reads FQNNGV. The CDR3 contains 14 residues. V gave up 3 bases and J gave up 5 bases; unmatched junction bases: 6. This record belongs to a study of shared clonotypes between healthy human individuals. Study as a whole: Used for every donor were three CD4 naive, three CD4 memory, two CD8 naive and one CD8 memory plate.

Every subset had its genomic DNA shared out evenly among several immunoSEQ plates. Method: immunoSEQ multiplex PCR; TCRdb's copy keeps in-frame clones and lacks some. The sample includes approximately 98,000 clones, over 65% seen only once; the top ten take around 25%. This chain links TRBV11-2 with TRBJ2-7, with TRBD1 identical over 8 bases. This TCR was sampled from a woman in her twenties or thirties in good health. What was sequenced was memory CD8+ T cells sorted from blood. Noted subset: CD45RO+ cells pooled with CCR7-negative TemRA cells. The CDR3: CASSFDRGRHEQYF. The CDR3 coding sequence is TGTGCCAGCAGCTTCGACAGGGGCCGGCACGAGCAGTACTTC.